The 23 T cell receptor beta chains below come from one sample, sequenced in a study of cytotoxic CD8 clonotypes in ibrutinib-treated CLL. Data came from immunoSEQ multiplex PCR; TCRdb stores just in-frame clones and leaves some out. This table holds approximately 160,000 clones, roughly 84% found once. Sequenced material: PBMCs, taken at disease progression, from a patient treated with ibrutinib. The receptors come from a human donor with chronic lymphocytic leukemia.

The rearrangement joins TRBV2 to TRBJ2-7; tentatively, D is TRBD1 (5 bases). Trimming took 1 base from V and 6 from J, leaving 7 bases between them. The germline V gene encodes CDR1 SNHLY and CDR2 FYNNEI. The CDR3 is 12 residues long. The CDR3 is CASSEVGVEQYF. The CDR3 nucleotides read TGTGCCAGCAGTGAAGTAGGGGTCGAGCAGTACTTC.

CDR3 residues: CASSPPTLNYGYTF. For the CDR3, the DNA is TGTGCCAGCTCACCACCGACACTGAACTATGGCTACACCTTC. The chain joins TRBV18 to TRBJ1-2; D unclear. From germline, CDR1 is KGHSH and CDR2 LQKENI. V was shortened by 0 bases and J by 2 bases, with 7 bases between the two germline ends. This CDR3 is 14 amino acids long.

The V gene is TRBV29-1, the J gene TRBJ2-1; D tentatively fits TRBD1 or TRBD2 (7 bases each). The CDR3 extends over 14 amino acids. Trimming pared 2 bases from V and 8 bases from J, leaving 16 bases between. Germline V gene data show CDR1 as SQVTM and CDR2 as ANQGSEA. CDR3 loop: CSVESRQGGDEQFF. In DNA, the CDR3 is TGCAGCGTTGAATCTCGCCAGGGGGGGGATGAGCAGTTCTTC.

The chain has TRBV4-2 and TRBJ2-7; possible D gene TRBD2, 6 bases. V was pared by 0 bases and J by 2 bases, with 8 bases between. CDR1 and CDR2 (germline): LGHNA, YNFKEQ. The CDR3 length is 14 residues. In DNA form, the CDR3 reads TGTGCCAGCAGCCAAGACGCGGGAACCTACGAGCAGTACTTC. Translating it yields CASSQDAGTYEQYF.

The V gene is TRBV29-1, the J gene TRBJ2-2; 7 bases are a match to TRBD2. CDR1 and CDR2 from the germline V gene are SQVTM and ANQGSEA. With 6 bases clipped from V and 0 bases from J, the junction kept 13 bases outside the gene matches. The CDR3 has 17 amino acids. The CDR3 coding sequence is TGCAGCGTGCAATCCGGGGGGACCGAAGCGAACACCGGGGAGCTGTTTTTT. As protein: CSVQSGGTEANTGELFF.

CDR3 sequence (DNA): TGTGCCAGCAGTTACGCGGCGGACTACTATGGCTACACCTTC. Translation gives CASSYAADYYGYTF. The chain joins TRBV6-5 to TRBJ1-2; no clear D gene. V was shortened by 2 bases and J by 3 bases, with 10 bases between the two germline ends. CDR1 is MNHEY and CDR2 is SVGAGI in the germline V gene. This CDR3 spans 14 amino acids.

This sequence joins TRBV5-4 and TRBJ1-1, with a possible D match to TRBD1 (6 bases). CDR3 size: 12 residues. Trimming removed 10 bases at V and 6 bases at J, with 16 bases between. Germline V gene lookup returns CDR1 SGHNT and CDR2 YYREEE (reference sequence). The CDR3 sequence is CASRGGRAEAFF. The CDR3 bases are TGTGCCTCACGAGGGGGAAGGGCTGAAGCTTTCTTT.

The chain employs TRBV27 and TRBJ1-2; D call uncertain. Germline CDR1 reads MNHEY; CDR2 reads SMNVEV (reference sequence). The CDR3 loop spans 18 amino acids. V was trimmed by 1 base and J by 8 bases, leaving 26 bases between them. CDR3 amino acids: CASSLLARLSPSYGGYTF. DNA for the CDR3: TGTGCCAGCAGTTTATTAGCCAGGCTATCTCCCTCCTATGGAGGCTACACCTTC.

CDR3 in amino acids: CASQMGLNYNEQFF. The CDR3 DNA sequence: TGTGCCTCACAAATGGGGCTGAACTACAATGAGCAGTTCTTC. The rearrangement links TRBV27 to TRBJ2-1; possibly TRBD1 for D (5 bases). Germline-derived CDR1 and CDR2 are MNHEY and SMNVEV (reference sequence). Trimming left V 11 bases short and J 3 bases short, with 17 bases between. This CDR3 is 14 amino acids long.

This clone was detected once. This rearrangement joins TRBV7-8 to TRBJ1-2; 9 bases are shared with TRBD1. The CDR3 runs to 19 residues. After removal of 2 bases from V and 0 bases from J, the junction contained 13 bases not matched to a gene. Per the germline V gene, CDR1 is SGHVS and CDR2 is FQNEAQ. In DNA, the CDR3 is TGTGCCAGCAGCTTACCAATACCGGGACAGGGCGCTACTAACTATGGCTACACCTTC. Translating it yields CASSLPIPGQGATNYGYTF. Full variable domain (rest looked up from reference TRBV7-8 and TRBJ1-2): GAGVSQSPRYKVAKRGQDVALRCDPISGHVSLFWYQQALGQGPEFLTYFQNEAQLDKSGLPSDRFFAERPEGSVSTLKIQRTQQEDSAVYLCASSLPIPGQGATNYGYTFGSGTRLTVV.

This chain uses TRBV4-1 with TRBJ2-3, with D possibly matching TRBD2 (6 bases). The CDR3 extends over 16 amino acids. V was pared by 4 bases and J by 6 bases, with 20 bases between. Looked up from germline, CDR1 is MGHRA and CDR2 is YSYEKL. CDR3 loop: CASSPSGGVGSDTQYF. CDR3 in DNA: TGCGCCAGCAGCCCTTCAGGAGGGGTAGGCAGTGATACGCAGTATTTT.

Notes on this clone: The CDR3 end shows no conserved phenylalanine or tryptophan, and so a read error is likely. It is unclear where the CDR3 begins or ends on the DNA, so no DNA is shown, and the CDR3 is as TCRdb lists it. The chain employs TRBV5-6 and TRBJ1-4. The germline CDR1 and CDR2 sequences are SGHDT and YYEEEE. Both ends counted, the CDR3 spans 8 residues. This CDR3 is CASSWVRS.

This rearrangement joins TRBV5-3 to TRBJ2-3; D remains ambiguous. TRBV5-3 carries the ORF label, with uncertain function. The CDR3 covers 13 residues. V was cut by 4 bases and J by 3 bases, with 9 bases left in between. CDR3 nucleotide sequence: TGTGCCAGAAGCCGCACCGGGACAGATACGCAGTATTTT. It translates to CARSRTGTDTQYF.

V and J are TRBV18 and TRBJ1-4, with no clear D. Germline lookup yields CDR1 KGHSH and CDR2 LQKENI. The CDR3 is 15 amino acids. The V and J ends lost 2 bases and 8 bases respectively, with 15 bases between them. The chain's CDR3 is CASSPSHGADEKLFF. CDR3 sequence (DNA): TGTGCCAGCTCACCATCTCACGGCGCAGACGAAAAACTGTTTTTT.

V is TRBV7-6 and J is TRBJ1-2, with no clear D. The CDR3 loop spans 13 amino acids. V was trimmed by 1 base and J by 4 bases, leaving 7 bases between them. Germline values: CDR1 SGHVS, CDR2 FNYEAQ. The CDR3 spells CASSLGAGYGYTF. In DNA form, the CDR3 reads TGTGCCAGCAGCTTAGGGGCGGGCTATGGCTACACCTTC. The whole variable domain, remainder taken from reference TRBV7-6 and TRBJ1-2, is GAGVSQSPRYKVTKRGQDVALRCDPISGHVSLYWYRQALGQGPEFLTYFNYEAQQDKSGLPNDRFSAERPEGSISTLTIQRTEQRDSAMYRCASSLGAGYGYTFGSGTRLTVV.

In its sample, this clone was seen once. The CDR3 region has the DNA TGTGCCAGCAAAATAGGCGGGAGTGCGGATACGCAGTATTTT. Translation gives CASKIGGSADTQYF. The chain links TRBV28 to TRBJ2-3; TRBD2 matches at 7 bases. V shed 7 bases, J shed 6 bases, and the junction held 10 bases outside the gene matches. Germline assignment: CDR1 MDHEN and CDR2 SYDVKM. The CDR3 has 14 residues.

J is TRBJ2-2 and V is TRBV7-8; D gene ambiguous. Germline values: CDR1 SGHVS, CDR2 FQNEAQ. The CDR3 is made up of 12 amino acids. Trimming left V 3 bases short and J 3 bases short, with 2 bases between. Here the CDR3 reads CASSFHTGELFF. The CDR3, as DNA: TGTGCCAGCAGCTTCCACACCGGGGAGCTGTTTTTT. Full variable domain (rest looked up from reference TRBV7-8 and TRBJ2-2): GAGVSQSPRYKVAKRGQDVALRCDPISGHVSLFWYQQALGQGPEFLTYFQNEAQLDKSGLPSDRFFAERPEGSVSTLKIQRTQQEDSAVYLCASSFHTGELFFGEGSRLTVL.

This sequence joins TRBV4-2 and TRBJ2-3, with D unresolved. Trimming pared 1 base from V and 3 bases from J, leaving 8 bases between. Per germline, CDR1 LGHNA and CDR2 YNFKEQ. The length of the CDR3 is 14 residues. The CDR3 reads CASSQVSQTDTQYF. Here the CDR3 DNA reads TGTGCCAGCAGCCAAGTATCGCAGACAGATACGCAGTATTTT.

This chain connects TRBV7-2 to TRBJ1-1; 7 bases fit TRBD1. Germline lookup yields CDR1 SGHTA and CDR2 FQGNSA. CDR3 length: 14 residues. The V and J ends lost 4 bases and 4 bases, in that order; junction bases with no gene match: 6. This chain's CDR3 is CASSSTGVVTEAFF. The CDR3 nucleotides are TGTGCCAGCAGCTCCACAGGGGTGGTCACTGAAGCTTTCTTT.

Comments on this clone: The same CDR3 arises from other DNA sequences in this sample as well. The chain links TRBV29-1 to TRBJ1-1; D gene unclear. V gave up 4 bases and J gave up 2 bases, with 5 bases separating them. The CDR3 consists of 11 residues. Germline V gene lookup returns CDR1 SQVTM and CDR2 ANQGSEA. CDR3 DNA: TGCAGCGTTGGCACAAACACTGAAGCTTTCTTT. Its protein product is CSVGTNTEAFF.

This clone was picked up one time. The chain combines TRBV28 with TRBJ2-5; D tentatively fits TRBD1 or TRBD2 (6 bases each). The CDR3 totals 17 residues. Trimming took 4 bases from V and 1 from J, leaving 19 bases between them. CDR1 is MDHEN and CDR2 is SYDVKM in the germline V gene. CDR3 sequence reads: CASSSGGGRTLQETQYF. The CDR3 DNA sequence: TGTGCCAGCAGTTCCGGTGGGGGGCGAACCCTCCAAGAGACCCAGTACTTC.

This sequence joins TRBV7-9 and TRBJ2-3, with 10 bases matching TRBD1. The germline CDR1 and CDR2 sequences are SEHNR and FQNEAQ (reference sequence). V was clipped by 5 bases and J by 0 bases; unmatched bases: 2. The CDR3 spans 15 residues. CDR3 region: CASSVGQGSTDTQYF. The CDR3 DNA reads TGTGCCAGCAGCGTGGGACAGGGGAGCACAGATACGCAGTATTTT.

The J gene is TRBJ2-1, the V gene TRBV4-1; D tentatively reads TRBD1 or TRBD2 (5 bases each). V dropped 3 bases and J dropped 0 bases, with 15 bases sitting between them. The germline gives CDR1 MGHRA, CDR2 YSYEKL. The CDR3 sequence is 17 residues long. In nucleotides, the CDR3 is TGCGCCAGCAGCCAGAGAGGGACCCGGAGCTCCTACAATGAGCAGTTCTTC. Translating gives CASSQRGTRSSYNEQFF.